This T cell receptor (beta chain) stems from a study of cytomegalovirus exposure and HLA in healthy donors. The CDR3 is made up of 13 amino acids. V was trimmed by 0 bases and J by 0 bases, leaving 3 bases between them. Germline-derived CDR1 and CDR2 are SGDLS and YYNGEE. Amplification used 60 Vbeta primers and 13 Jbeta primers. TCRdb's copy holds only in-frame clones and misses some; the assay was immunoSEQ multiplex PCR. This table has approximately 120,000 clones, 65% to 80% appearing once. The sequenced sample was PBMCs. The receptor's source is a woman between 40 and 50 years old in good health and CMV-seropositive. This chain joins TRBV9 and TRBJ1-1; no clear D. For the CDR3, the DNA is TGTGCCAGCAGCGTAGGTATGAACACTGAAGCTTTCTTT. Translation gives CASSVGMNTEAFF.